A selection of T cell receptor beta chains follows, all from one sample in a study of cytotoxic CD8 clonotypes in ibrutinib-treated CLL. The assay was immunoSEQ multiplex PCR, and TCRdb's table has in-frame clones only and misses some. The data hold some 290,000 clones, with about 80% observed a single time. This sample comprised PBMCs, obtained before ibrutinib treatment. The source is a human donor with chronic lymphocytic leukemia. Each CDR3 is given with its conserved first and last residue. D genes are given only for firm matches. Size is omitted from some rows. Given values are once, few, many or a class for expanded clones.

clone size,D gene,V gene,J gene,CDR3 protein,CDR3 DNA
-,TRBD1,TRBV4-2,TRBJ1-1,CASNLQGSNTEAFF,TGTGCCAGCAACCTACAGGGGTCGAACACTGAAGCTTTCTTT
-,-,TRBV27,TRBJ2-4,CASSLTSTYKNIQYF,TGTGCCAGCAGCCTCACTAGCACCTACAAAAACATTCAGTACTTC
-,TRBD1,TRBV5-4,TRBJ2-1,CASSRIQTYRGNEQFF,TGTGCCAGCAGCCGAATTCAAACTTACAGGGGGAATGAGCAGTTCTTC
-,TRBD1,TRBV15,TRBJ1-1,CATSEDRGVMNTEAFF,TGTGCCACCAGCGAGGACAGGGGAGTTATGAACACTGAAGCTTTCTTT
-,-,TRBV6-1,TRBJ1-2,CASSPTPGNGGYTF,TGTGCCAGCAGCCCCACTCCGGGGAACGGGGGCTACACCTTC
-,-,TRBV28,TRBJ2-7,CASTRLYGEQYF,TGTGCCAGCACGCGGCTTTATGGCGAGCAGTACTTC
-,TRBD2,TRBV5-1,TRBJ2-2,CASRGILAGNTGELFF,TGCGCCAGCCGGGGGATACTAGCGGGCAACACCGGGGAGCTGTTTTTT
many,-,TRBV20-1,TRBJ2-5,CSASTQYF,TGCAGTGCTTCTACCCAGTACTTC
-,-,TRBV4-2,TRBJ1-2,CASSQDLSAAHYGYTF,TGTGCCAGCAGCCAAGATCTTTCAGCAGCTCACTATGGCTACACCTTC
-,-,TRBV2,TRBJ2-1,CASSELGSYNEQFF,TGTGCCAGCAGTGAATTAGGTAGTTACAATGAGCAGTTCTTC
few,TRBD1,TRBV15,TRBJ2-7,CATSPRTGSYEQYF,TGTGCCACCAGCCCAAGGACAGGTTCCTACGAGCAGTACTTC
-,TRBD2,TRBV7-2,TRBJ2-3,CASSSRLAGLTDTQYF,TGTGCCAGCAGCTCCCGGTTAGCGGGCCTCACAGATACGCAGTATTTT
-,TRBD1,TRBV27,TRBJ2-7,CASSSDRGQYEQYF,TGTGCCAGCAGTTCGGACAGGGGGCAATACGAGCAGTACTTC
-,TRBD2,TRBV28,TRBJ2-7,CASRRTSVYEQYF,TGTGCCAGCAGGCGGACTAGCGTCTACGAGCAGTACTTC
-,-,TRBV30,TRBJ1-2,CAWNLGEIYGYTF,TGTGCCTGGAATCTGGGGGAAATCTATGGCTACACCTTC
few,TRBD2,TRBV7-7,TRBJ2-5,CASSPMLAAETQYF,TGTGCCAGCAGCCCCATGCTAGCGGCAGAGACCCAGTACTTC